One sample yielded the 30 T cell receptor beta chains listed below, sequenced in a study of a mutant IDH1 vaccine in newly diagnosed glioma. Antigens for these TCRs are unknown. Assay used: immunoSEQ multiplex PCR; TCRdb lists only in-frame clones, some missing. The table shows tens of thousands of clones, with less than 70% occurring only once. Time point of the sample: week 47, end of study. Vaccination used 300 ug of mutant IDH1 20-mer peptide per dose, with topical imiquimod. Material: peripheral blood mononuclear cells (PBMCs), obtained from a glioma patient whose treatment included an IDH1 peptide vaccine. The receptors were gathered from a man in his forties with glioma. Some clones in this sample may be carry-over from other donors' samples.

There are a few counts of this clone. V usage is TRBV7-2 and J usage is TRBJ2-7; either TRBD1 or TRBD2 may supply D (5 bases each). The germline CDR1 and CDR2 sequences are SGHTA and FQGNSA. The CDR3 is 14 residues long. Trimming cost V 7 bases and J 5 bases, with 18 bases left between them. CDR3 sequence: CASTGAAGSHEQYF. The DNA of the CDR3 is TGTGCCAGCACCGGGGCGGCAGGGTCCCACGAGCAGTACTTC.

As for this clone: The germline gene is not matched at one end of the junction; a read error may be the cause. The chain joins TRBV13 to TRBJ1-1; D uncertain. The CDR3 loop spans 15 amino acids. CDR1 and CDR2 (germline): PRHDT, FYEKMQ (reference sequence). CDR3 nucleotides: TGTGCCAGCAGCCTAGGTGGGGTAAGAGTCACTGAAGCTTTCTTT. It encodes CASSLGGVRVTEAFF. The full variable domain, its missing parts supplied by reference TRBV13 and TRBJ1-1, is AAGVIQSPRHLIKEKRETATLKCYPIPRHDTVYWYQQGPGQDPQFLISFYEKMQSDKGSIPDRFSAQQFSDYHSELNMSSLELGDSALYFCASSLGGVRVTEAFFGQGTRLTVV.

V gene TRBV6-6 combines with J gene TRBJ1-5; D is possibly TRBD1 (5 bases). With 5 bases removed from V and 0 bases from J, the gap between germline ends came to 8 bases. Per the germline V gene, CDR1 is MNHNY and CDR2 is SVGAGI (reference sequence). This CDR3 contains 14 residues. The CDR3 sequence: CASSGGISNQPQHF. In DNA, the CDR3 is TGTGCCAGCAGTGGGGGGATTAGCAATCAGCCCCAGCATTTT.

This sequence joins TRBV18 and TRBJ1-2; possible D gene TRBD1, 5 bases. The V gene lost 0 bases and the J gene lost 3 bases, with 11 bases spanning the gap. The CDR3 totals 15 residues. Germline lookup yields CDR1 KGHSH and CDR2 LQKENI. The CDR3 coding sequence is TGTGCCAGCTCACCACCGACCCAGGGAGACTATGGCTACACCTTC. This gives the protein CASSPPTQGDYGYTF. The full variable domain, completed using reference TRBV18 and TRBJ1-2, is NAGVMQNPRHLVRRRGQEARLRCSPMKGHSHVYWYRQLPEEGLKFMVYLQKENIIDESGMPKERFSAEFPKEGPSILRIQQVVRGDSAAYFCASSPPTQGDYGYTFGSGTRLTVV.

This chain joins TRBV5-1 and TRBJ2-7; D is perhaps TRBD2 (5 bases). This CDR3 is built from 15 residues. V was shortened by 0 bases and J by 3 bases, with 13 bases between the two germline ends. CDR1 SGHRS and CDR2 YFSETQ come from the germline V gene. The CDR3 DNA is TGCGCCAGCAGCTTGGGACACCGGGATTTCTACGAGCAGTACTTC. Protein: CASSLGHRDFYEQYF.

This chain joins TRBV6-1 and TRBJ1-2; the match to TRBD1 covers 10 bases. This CDR3 contains 13 residues. Germline loops: CDR1 MNHNS, CDR2 SASEGT. The V segment lost 7 bases and the J segment 4 bases; nucleotides outside the gene matches: 3. The CDR3 DNA reads as TGTGCCAGCACCAGACAGGGGGCCTATGGCTACACCTTC. Its protein is CASTRQGAYGYTF.

The chain links TRBV7-9 to TRBJ1-4; a possible D gene is TRBD1 (5 bases). CDR3 length equals 16 residues. The germline gives CDR1 SEHNR, CDR2 FQNEAQ (reference sequence). With 5 bases removed from V and 0 bases from J, the gap between germline ends came to 13 bases. CDR3 amino acids: CASSPGRGATNEKLFF. DNA for the CDR3: TGTGCCAGCAGCCCCGGGAGAGGGGCAACTAATGAAAAACTGTTTTTT.

The table lists this clone with a few counts. This chain connects TRBV30 to TRBJ1-6; maybe TRBD1 (5 bases). The CDR3 loop spans 15 amino acids. The V and J ends lost 3 bases and 4 bases respectively, with 13 bases between them. Germline-derived CDR1 and CDR2 are GTSNPN and SVGIG (reference sequence). This CDR3 is CAWRIDRSYNSPLHF. The DNA for the CDR3 is TGTGCCTGGAGGATCGACAGATCTTATAATTCACCCCTCCACTTT.

The genes are TRBV7-9 and TRBJ2-7, with TRBD2 identical over 11 bases. The J segment lost 4 bases and the V segment lost 8 bases, leaving 4 bases of the junction unmatched. This CDR3 contains 13 residues. CDR1 and CDR2 (germline): SEHNR, FQNEAQ (reference sequence). DNA of the CDR3: TGTGCCAGCGGTAGCGGGGGGGCATACGAGCAGTACTTC. It translates to CASGSGGAYEQYF. Using reference TRBV7-9 and TRBJ2-7 for the parts outside the CDR3, the full variable domain is DTGVSQNPRHKITKRGQNVTFRCDPISEHNRLYWYRQTLGQGPEFLTYFQNEAQLEKSRLLSDRFSAERPKGSFSTLEIQRTEQGDSAMYLCASGSGGAYEQYFGPGTRLTVT.

In its sample, this clone was seen a few times. The chain employs TRBV4-1 and TRBJ1-1; D is uncertain. V gave up 4 bases and J gave up 1 base, with 4 bases separating them. Germline V gene data show CDR1 as MGHRA and CDR2 as YSYEKL. The CDR3 extends over 12 amino acids. The CDR3 region is CASSPGNTEAFF. In DNA form, the CDR3 reads TGCGCCAGCAGCCCTGGGAACACTGAAGCTTTCTTT.

This rearrangement joins TRBV5-1 to TRBJ2-3; D remains ambiguous. V was pared by 0 bases and J by 2 bases, with 7 bases between. This CDR3 comprises 14 residues. Germline V gene data show CDR1 as SGHRS and CDR2 as YFSETQ. The CDR3 DNA sequence: TGCGCCAGCAGCTTGGGGGGATACACAGATACGCAGTATTTT. Translated: CASSLGGYTDTQYF.

The rearrangement links TRBV4-2 to TRBJ2-5, with a weak D call TRBD2 (7 bases). Trimming took off 3 bases at V and 5 bases at J, with 19 bases between the two ends. Germline values: CDR1 LGHNA, CDR2 YNFKEQ. The CDR3 runs to 16 residues. The CDR3 DNA reads TGTGCCAGCAGCCAGGGCTGGGGGGGGCCTGGGGAGACCCAGTACTTC. It yields the protein CASSQGWGGPGETQYF.

This clone was counted a single time. The rearrangement joins TRBV6-6 to TRBJ1-2, with 7 bases aligning to TRBD1. Germline V gene lookup returns CDR1 MNHNY and CDR2 SVGAGI (reference sequence). The CDR3 is 12 amino acids. Trimming removed 6 bases from V and 12 bases from J; junction bases left unmatched: 10. CDR3: CASRPTTGVDTF. The CDR3 DNA sequence: TGTGCCAGCAGACCTACAACAGGGGTGGACACCTTC.

The rearrangement links TRBV6-6 to TRBJ2-1; D perhaps matches TRBD1 (5 bases). V lost 2 bases, J lost 5 bases, and 13 bases lay in between. The CDR3 runs 15 residues. Per the germline V gene, CDR1 is MNHNY and CDR2 is SVGAGI (reference sequence). CDR3 DNA sequence: TGTGCCAGCAGTTACCGTAGACAGCAGAACAATGAGCAGTTCTTC. The encoded protein is CASSYRRQQNNEQFF.

The genes are TRBV10-3 and TRBJ2-3; D gene ambiguous. Between the trimmed V and J ends, which lost 2 bases and 1 base, there was a span of 10 bases. There are 15 residues in the CDR3. Germline-derived CDR1 and CDR2 are ENHRY and SYGVKD. The CDR3 nucleotides read TGTGCCATCAGTGAGGGTCAGGTGCGCACAGATACGCAGTATTTT. It is translated as CAISEGQVRTDTQYF.

This CDR3 reads CASSLFAGPETQYF. The CDR3 nucleotides read TGTGCCAGCAGCTTATTTGCGGGGCCGGAGACCCAGTACTTC. The chain employs TRBV7-8 and TRBJ2-5, with D perhaps matching TRBD2 (6 bases). This CDR3 has 14 amino acids. V lost 2 bases to trimming and J lost 5 bases, with 12 bases between them. Germline CDR1 SGHVS, CDR2 FQNEAQ.

The chain combines TRBV7-9 with TRBJ1-2; D ambiguous. V lost 4 bases to trimming and J lost 11 bases, with 11 bases between them. CDR1 and CDR2 (germline): SEHNR, FQNEAQ (reference sequence). This CDR3 is built from 11 residues. DNA for the CDR3: TGTGCCAGCAGCTGGGAGATTATTTACACCTTC. Translated, it gives CASSWEIIYTF.

The J gene is TRBJ1-2, the V gene TRBV10-3, with D uncertain. Germline V gives CDR1 ENHRY, CDR2 SYGVKD. CDR3 length: 12 amino acids. Trimming pared 3 bases from V and 8 bases from J, leaving 10 bases between. The CDR3 nucleotides read TGTGCCATCAGTGAAGTTCCGGTGGGCTACACCTTC. It is translated as CAISEVPVGYTF.

V and J are TRBV6-5 and TRBJ1-5; D uncertain. Trimming cost V 0 bases and J 7 bases, with 10 bases left between them. Germline CDR1 reads MNHEY; CDR2 reads SVGAGI. This CDR3 has 14 residues. CDR3 amino acids: CASSYSVGGQPQHF. The CDR3 DNA reads as TGTGCCAGCAGTTACTCGGTTGGAGGGCAGCCCCAGCATTTT.

V gene TRBV19 combines with J gene TRBJ2-6; no clear D gene. V lost 3 bases and J 4 bases, leaving 13 bases between the germline ends. Germline V lookup: CDR1 LNHDA, CDR2 SQIVND (reference sequence). The CDR3 totals 16 residues. The CDR3 loop reads CASSIFPLPGANVLTF. CDR3 coding DNA: TGTGCCAGTAGTATCTTTCCCCTACCCGGGGCCAACGTCCTGACTTTC.

The chain joins TRBV5-5 to TRBJ1-2; D not resolved. The germline V gene encodes CDR1 SGHKS and CDR2 YYEKEE (reference sequence). The CDR3 is 13 residues long. The V end lost 1 base, the J end lost 8 bases, and 12 bases lay between the germline ends. The DNA of the CDR3 is TGTGCCAGCAGCTTGTTCCTGAGGGCGGGCTACACCTTC. Translation: CASSLFLRAGYTF.

As DNA, the CDR3 is TGCGCCAGCGCCCCCGGACATTCCTACGAGCAGTACTTC. It encodes CASAPGHSYEQYF. V usage is TRBV10-1 and J usage is TRBJ2-7; D might be TRBD1 (5 bases). Looked up from germline, CDR1 is WNHNN and CDR2 is SYGVQD (reference sequence). The CDR3 has 13 amino acids. V was trimmed by 8 bases and J by 1 base, leaving 12 bases between them.

This clone has more than one count but fewer than ten. The V call is TRBV19, the J call TRBJ1-3, with unresolved D. This CDR3 comprises 14 residues. Germline lookup yields CDR1 LNHDA and CDR2 SQIVND (reference sequence). The CDR3 sequence is CAARLDGSGNTIYF. The CDR3 bases are TGTGCGGCAAGATTGGACGGCTCTGGAAACACCATATATTTT.

This clone appeared once. The chain has TRBV6-7 and TRBJ2-7; D may be TRBD1 or TRBD2 (5 bases each). TRBV6-7 is filed as an ORF, its function uncertain. V was shortened by 5 bases and J by 2 bases, with 19 bases between the two germline ends. This CDR3 comprises 16 residues. CDR3 region: CASSRRDPQSPYEQYF. CDR3 nucleotide sequence: TGTGCCAGCAGTCGCCGGGACCCCCAAAGCCCCTACGAGCAGTACTTC.

This clone has more than one count but fewer than ten. CDR3: CSVGRGQETQYF. In DNA form, the CDR3 reads TGCAGCGTTGGCAGGGGGCAAGAGACCCAGTACTTC. The V and J genes are TRBV29-1 and TRBJ2-5, with 7 positions matching TRBD1. The V gene's germline CDR1 is SQVTM and CDR2 ANQGSEA. Trimming took 4 bases from V and 2 from J; bases not matched to a gene: 1. The CDR3 is 12 amino acids.

The V call is TRBV25-1, the J call TRBJ1-5; D remains unclear. CDR3 length equals 14 residues. CDR1 is MGHDK and CDR2 is SYGVNS in the germline V gene. Trimming cost V 2 bases and J 5 bases, with 10 bases left between them. CDR3 protein: CASSELTRDQPQHF. The CDR3 DNA reads as TGTGCCAGCAGTGAACTGACACGAGATCAGCCCCAGCATTTT.

Details on this clone: No DNA is shown, since the ends of the CDR3 on it are uncertain; the CDR3 is the one TCRdb lists. The chain uses TRBV4-1 and TRBJ2-1; TRBD2 is the table's D call, not checked against the DNA. The CDR3 length is 13 residues, termini included. CDR1 and CDR2 from the germline V gene are MGHRA and YSYEKL. CDR3 loop: CASSQVGSGTAFF.

This chain connects TRBV2 to TRBJ2-7; D is uncertain. Germline V lookup: CDR1 SNHLY, CDR2 FYNNEI. V lost 3 bases and J lost 6, with 12 bases in between. This CDR3 region has 13 residues. The CDR3 region has the DNA TGTGCCAGCAGTGATAGGCGTCGGTCCGAGCAGTACTTC. Translation gives CASSDRRRSEQYF.

J is TRBJ1-2 and V is TRBV6-5; perhaps TRBD1 as D (6 bases). Deletions cut 6 bases from V and 5 bases from J, with 13 bases between. The CDR3 has 13 residues. CDR1 is MNHEY, CDR2 SVGAGI, per germline. The CDR3 DNA is TGTGCCAGCAGACAACAGGGATATTATGGCTACACCTTC. Translated: CASRQQGYYGYTF.

This clone occurred many times. The J gene is TRBJ2-7, the V gene TRBV2, with D perhaps matching TRBD1 or TRBD2 (5 bases each). The CDR3 consists of 13 residues. Germline V gene data show CDR1 as SNHLY and CDR2 as FYNNEI. Between the trimmed V and J ends, which lost 8 bases and 1 base, there was a span of 12 bases. As DNA, the CDR3 is TGTGCCAGCGTCCCTGGGACGTCCTACGAGCAGTACTTC. It is translated as CASVPGTSYEQYF.